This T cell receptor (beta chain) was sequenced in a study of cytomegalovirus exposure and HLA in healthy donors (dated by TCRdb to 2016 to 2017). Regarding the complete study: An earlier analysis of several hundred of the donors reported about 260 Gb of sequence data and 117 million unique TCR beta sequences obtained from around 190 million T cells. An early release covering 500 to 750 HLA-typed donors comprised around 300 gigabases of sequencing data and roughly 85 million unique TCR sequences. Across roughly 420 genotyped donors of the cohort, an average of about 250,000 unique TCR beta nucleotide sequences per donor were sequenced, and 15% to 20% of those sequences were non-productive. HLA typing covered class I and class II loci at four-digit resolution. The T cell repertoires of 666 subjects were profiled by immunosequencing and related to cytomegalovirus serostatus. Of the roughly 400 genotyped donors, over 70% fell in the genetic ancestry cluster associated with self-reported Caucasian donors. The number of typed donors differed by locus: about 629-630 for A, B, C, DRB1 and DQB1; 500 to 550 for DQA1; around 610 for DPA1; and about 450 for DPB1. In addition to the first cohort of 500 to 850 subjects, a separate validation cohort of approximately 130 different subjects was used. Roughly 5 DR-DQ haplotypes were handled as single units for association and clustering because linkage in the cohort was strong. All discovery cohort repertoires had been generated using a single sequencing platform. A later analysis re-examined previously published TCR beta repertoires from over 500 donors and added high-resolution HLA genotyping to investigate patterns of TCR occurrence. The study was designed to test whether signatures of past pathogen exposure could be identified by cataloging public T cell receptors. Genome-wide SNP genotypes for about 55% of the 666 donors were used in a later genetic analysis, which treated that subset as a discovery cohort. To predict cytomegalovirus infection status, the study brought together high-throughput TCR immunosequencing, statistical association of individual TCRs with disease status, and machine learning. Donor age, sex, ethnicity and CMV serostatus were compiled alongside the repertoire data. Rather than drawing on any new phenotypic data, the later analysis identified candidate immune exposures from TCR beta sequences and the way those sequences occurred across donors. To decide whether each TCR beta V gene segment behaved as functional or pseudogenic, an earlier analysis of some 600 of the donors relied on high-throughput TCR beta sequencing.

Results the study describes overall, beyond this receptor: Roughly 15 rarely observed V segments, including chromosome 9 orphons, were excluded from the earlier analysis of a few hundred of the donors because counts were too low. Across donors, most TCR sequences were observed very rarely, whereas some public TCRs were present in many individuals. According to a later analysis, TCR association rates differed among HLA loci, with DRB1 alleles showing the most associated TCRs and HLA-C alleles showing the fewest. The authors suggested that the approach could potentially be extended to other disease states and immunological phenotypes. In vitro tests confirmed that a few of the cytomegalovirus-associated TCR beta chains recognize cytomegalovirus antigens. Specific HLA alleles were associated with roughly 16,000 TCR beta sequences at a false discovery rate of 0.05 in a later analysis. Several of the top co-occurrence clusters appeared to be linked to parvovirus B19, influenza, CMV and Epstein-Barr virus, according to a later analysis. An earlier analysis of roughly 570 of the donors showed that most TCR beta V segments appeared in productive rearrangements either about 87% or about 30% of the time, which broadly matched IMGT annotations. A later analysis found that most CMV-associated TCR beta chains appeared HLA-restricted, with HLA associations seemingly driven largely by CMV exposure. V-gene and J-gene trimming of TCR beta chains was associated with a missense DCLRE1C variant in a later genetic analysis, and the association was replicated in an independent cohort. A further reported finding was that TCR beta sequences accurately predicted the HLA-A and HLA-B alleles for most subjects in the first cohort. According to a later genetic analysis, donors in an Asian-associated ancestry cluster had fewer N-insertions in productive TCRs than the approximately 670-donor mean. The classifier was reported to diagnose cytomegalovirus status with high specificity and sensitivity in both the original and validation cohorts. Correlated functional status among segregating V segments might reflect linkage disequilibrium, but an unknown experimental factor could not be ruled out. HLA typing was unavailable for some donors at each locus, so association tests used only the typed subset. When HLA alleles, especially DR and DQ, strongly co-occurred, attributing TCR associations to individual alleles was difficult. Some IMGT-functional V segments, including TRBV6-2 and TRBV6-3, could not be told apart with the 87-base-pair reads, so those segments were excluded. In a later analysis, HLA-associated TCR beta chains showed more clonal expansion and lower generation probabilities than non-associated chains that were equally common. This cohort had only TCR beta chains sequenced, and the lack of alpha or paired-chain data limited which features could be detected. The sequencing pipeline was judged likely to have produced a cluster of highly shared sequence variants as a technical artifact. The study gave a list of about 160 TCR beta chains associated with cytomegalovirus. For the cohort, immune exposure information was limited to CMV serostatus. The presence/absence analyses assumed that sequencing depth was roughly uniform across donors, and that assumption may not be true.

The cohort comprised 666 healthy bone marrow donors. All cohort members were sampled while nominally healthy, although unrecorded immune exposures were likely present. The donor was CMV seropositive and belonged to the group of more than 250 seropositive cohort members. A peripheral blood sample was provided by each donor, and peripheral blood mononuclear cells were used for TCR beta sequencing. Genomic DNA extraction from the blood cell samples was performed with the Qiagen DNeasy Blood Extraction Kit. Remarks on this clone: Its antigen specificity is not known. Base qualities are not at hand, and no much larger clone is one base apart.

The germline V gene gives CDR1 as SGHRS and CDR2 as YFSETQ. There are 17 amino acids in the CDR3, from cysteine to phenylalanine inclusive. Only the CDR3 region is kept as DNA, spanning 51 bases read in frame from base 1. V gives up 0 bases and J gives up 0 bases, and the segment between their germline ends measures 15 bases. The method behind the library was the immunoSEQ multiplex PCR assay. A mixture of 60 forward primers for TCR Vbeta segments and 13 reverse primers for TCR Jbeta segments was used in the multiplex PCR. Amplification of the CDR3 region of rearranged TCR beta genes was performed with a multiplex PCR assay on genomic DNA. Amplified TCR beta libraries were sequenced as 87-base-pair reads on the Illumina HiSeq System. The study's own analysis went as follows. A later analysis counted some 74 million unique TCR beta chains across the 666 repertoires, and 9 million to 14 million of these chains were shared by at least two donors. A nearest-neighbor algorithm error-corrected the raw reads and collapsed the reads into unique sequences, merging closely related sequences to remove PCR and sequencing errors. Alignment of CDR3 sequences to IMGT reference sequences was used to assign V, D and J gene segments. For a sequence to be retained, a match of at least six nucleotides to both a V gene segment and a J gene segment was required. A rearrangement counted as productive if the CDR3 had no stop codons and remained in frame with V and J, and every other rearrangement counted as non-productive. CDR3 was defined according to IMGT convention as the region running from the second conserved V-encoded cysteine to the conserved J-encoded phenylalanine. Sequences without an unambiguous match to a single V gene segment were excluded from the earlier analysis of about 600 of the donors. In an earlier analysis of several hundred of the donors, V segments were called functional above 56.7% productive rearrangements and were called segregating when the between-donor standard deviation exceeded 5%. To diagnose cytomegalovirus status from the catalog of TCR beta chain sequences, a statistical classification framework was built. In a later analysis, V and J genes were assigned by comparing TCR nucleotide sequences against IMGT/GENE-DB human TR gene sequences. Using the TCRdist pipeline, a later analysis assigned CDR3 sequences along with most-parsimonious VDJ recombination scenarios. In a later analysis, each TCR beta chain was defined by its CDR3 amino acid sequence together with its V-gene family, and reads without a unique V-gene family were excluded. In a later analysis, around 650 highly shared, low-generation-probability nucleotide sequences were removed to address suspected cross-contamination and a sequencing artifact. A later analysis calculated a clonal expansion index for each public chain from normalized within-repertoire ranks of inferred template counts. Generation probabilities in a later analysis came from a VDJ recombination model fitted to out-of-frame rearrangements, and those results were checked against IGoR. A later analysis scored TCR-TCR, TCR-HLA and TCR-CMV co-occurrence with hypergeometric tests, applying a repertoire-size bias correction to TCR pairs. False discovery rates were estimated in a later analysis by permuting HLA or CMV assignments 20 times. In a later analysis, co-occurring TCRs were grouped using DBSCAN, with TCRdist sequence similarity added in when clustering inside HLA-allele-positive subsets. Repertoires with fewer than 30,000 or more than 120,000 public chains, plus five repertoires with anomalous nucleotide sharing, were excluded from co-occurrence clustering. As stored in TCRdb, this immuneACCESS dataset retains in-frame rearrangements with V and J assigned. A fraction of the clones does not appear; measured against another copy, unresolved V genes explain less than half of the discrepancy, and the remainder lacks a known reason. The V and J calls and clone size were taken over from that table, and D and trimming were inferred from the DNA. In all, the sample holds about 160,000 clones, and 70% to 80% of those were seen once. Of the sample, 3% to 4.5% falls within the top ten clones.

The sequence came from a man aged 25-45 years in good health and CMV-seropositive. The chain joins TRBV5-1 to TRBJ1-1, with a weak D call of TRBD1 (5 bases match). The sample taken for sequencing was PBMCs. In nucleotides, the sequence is TGCGCCAGCAGCTTGGAGGGGTTTGAAGTTATGAACACTGAAGCTTTCTTT. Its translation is CASSLEGFEVMNTEAFF.